The clone carrying this T cell receptor (beta chain) was seen a few times. No antigen is known for it. This CDR3 contains 15 residues. V shed 6 bases and J shed 0 bases, with 14 bases lying between them. The sample belongs to a study of T-cell memory formation after mild COVID-19. Study-level points and caveats: Second-wave clones reaching peak frequency on day 37 lacked confirmed SARS-CoV-2 specificity.

TCRdb reprocessed the 5' RACE reads with MiXCR, giving one entry per CDR3 protein. The data show about 620,000 distinct CDR3 sequences, with more than 15% seen just once and about 12% held by the top ten. The receptor was derived from an adult woman who had mild COVID-19 (a few samples of this study predate the infection). Cell type and time point are not known. The chain uses TRBV12-3 or TRBV12-4 and TRBJ1-2; perhaps TRBD1 as D (5 bases). The source material was PBMCs or a T cell subset sorted from them (not recorded which). The CDR3: CASSLTVVSNYGYTF. The CDR3 DNA follows: TGTGCCAGCAGCTTGACAGTGGTGTCTAACTATGGCTACACCTTC.